This TCR beta chain was profiled in a study of neurological immune-mediated disorders. Broader study findings: Multiple sclerosis patients had less TCR clonal expansion than even healthy controls, unlike HTLV-1-associated myelopathy.

Only a few counts were recorded for this clonotype. Its antigen is currently unknown. A much larger clone lies a single base off, so this may be a read error. It was blood bank volunteers in Maryland, USA who made up the healthy controls. MiXCR, applied by TCRdb to the 5' RACE reads, yields one record per CDR3 protein. This sample has about 50,000 distinct CDR3 sequences; roughly 15% occur once, and the top ten carry roughly 4.4%. This sequence was found in a man between 60 and 75 years old in good health. The sample comprised PBMCs.

The CDR3, as DNA: TGTGCCAGCAACATTGACACGAGGGAGCTGTTTTTT. This encodes CASNIDTRELFF. The V call is TRBV7-9, the J call TRBJ2-2, with D uncertain. Trimming shortened V by 7 bases and J by 9 bases, and 12 bases separated the two germline ends. Germline V lookup: CDR1 SEHNR, CDR2 FQNEAQ (reference sequence). This CDR3 is built from 12 residues.